The sequence of this TCR beta chain was determined in a study of cytomegalovirus exposure and HLA in healthy donors. At the level of the study: Unique TCRs from HLA-typed donors, 70 million to 85 million of them, were held in an early data release.

With 60 Vbeta and 13 Jbeta primers, the PCR was carried out. Clones were sequenced by immunoSEQ multiplex PCR, and TCRdb holds only the in-frame ones, with some missing. This sample has approximately 110,000 clones, with just under 70% found just once. CDR1 and CDR2 from the germline V gene are LGHNT and FRNRAP. V lost 2 bases to trimming and J lost 2 bases; unmatched junction nucleotides: 1. The CDR3 extends over 16 amino acids. The sample was PBMCs. The V call is TRBV12-5, the J call TRBJ2-6; the match to TRBD1 covers 9 bases. This TCR came from a woman in her 70s in good health and CMV-seropositive. The CDR3 DNA sequence: TGTGCTAGTGGTTTGCGGACAGGGGCTGGGGCCAACGTCCTGACTTTC. Protein product: CASGLRTGAGANVLTF.